A single sample is the source of the 27 T cell receptor beta chains below, sequenced in a study of T cells in Graves' hyperthyroidism and ophthalmopathy. Amplification targeted TCR beta CDR3 regions from RNA transcripts. During a first-round RT-PCR of the TCR CDR3, the HTBI primer set was used. TCRdb re-called the multiplex PCR reads with MiXCR, one entry per CDR3 protein. This table has about 610,000 distinct CDR3 sequences, 40% to 55% appearing once. Sequenced sample: peripheral blood or thyroid tissue (not recorded which). The receptors were sampled from a woman between 18 and 29 years old with Graves' hyperthyroidism.

Remarks on this clonotype: This could be a read error, since a much larger clone is one nucleotide away. The genes are TRBV11-1 and TRBJ2-1; D perhaps matches TRBD2 (5 bases). CDR1 is SGHAT, CDR2 FQDESV, per germline (reference sequence). The CDR3 is made up of 14 amino acids. The CDR3 is CANSPLSGTGEQFF. CDR3 in DNA: TGTGCCAACAGCCCACTGAGCGGCACGGGGGAGCAGTTCTTC.

CDR3 DNA: TGCGCCAGCAGCTTGGCTGGGACTAGCGGGAGGATTAGCGGGGAGCTGTTTTTT. This codes for CASSLAGTSGRISGELFF. The chain combines TRBV5-1 with TRBJ2-2; TRBD2 matches at 15 bases. The germline gives CDR1 SGHRS, CDR2 YFSETQ. After removal of 0 bases from V and 7 bases from J, the junction contained 7 bases not matched to a gene. CDR3 size: 18 residues.

This clonotype was counted many times. This sequence joins TRBV6-5 and TRBJ1-1; the match to TRBD1 covers 7 bases. V lost 7 bases to trimming and J lost 3 bases; unmatched junction nucleotides: 8. Looked up from germline, CDR1 is MNHEY and CDR2 is SVGAGI. The CDR3 loop spans 14 amino acids. The CDR3 sequence is CASNRGLWDTEAFF. Written as DNA, the CDR3 is TGTGCCAGCAACAGGGGCCTGTGGGACACTGAAGCTTTCTTT.

This clonotype appeared many times. The rearrangement joins TRBV7-9 to TRBJ2-5, with 9 positions matching TRBD2. The CDR3 loop spans 16 amino acids. V lost 4 bases and J lost 6; bases outside the gene matches: 12. Germline assignment: CDR1 SEHNR and CDR2 FQNEAQ (reference sequence). The CDR3 protein is CASSSRAGGPPKTQYF. The CDR3 DNA sequence: TGTGCCAGCAGCTCCCGTGCGGGAGGGCCCCCAAAGACCCAGTACTTC.

The chain links TRBV19 to TRBJ2-1; 7 bases are a match to TRBD2. This CDR3 has 15 amino acids. Germline values: CDR1 LNHDA, CDR2 SQIVND (reference sequence). V lost 1 base and J lost 2; bases outside the gene matches: 2. CDR3 DNA sequence: TGTGCCAGTAGTATAGTCAGCGGGGCCTACAATGAGCAGTTCTTC. Protein sequence: CASSIVSGAYNEQFF.

This clonotype was counted ten times or more. The chain employs TRBV19 and TRBJ1-5; unclear D gene. The V end was cut by 2 bases, the J end by 0 bases, with 8 bases between. CDR3 length equals 15 residues. CDR1 and CDR2 from the germline V gene are LNHDA and SQIVND (reference sequence). CDR3 sequence: CASSIWENSNQPQHF. As DNA, the CDR3 is TGTGCCAGTAGTATATGGGAGAATAGCAATCAGCCCCAGCATTTT.

This clonotype was counted ten times or more. The rearrangement joins TRBV12-3 or TRBV12-4 to TRBJ1-1; no reliable D call. CDR3 length equals 14 residues. Trimming cost V 5 bases and J 0 bases, with 10 bases left between them. The CDR3 DNA reads as TGTGCCAGCAGTGCCGAGGGCCTGAACACTGAAGCTTTCTTT. Residues: CASSAEGLNTEAFF.

J is TRBJ1-5 and V is TRBV19; D may be TRBD1 (6 bases). Trimming took off 5 bases at V and 4 bases at J, with 30 bases between the two ends. CDR1 LNHDA and CDR2 SQIVND come from the germline V gene (reference sequence). The CDR3 loop spans 20 amino acids. In DNA, the CDR3 is TGTGCCAGTAGTGGAACAGGGTGGGGGACGACAGGACGGGAGAATCAGCCCCAGCATTTT. Protein product: CASSGTGWGTTGRENQPQHF.

This clonotype was seen ten or more times. V gene TRBV6-6 combines with J gene TRBJ2-7; D perhaps matches TRBD1 (5 bases). CDR3 length equals 13 residues. Germline V gives CDR1 MNHNY, CDR2 SVGAGI (reference sequence). Trimming removed 1 base at V and 5 bases at J, with 9 bases between. Here the CDR3 reads CASSYWQGHEQYF. DNA of the CDR3: TGTGCCAGCAGTTACTGGCAGGGTCACGAGCAGTACTTC.

The V and J genes are TRBV7-3 and TRBJ2-2; D possibly corresponds to TRBD2 (6 bases). Germline V gene data show CDR1 as SGHTA and CDR2 as FQGTGA. The CDR3 contains 17 residues. Trimming removed 8 bases at V and 1 base at J, with 20 bases between. The CDR3 protein is CASSSLGGAENTGELFF. DNA for the CDR3: TGTGCCAGCTCGTCCCTGGGCGGGGCAGAGAACACCGGGGAGCTGTTTTTT.

V is TRBV12-5 and J is TRBJ2-5; the D is unclear. The length of the CDR3 is 16 residues. The germline V gene encodes CDR1 LGHNT and CDR2 FRNRAP. The DNA for the CDR3 is TGTGCCAGCAGTTTTTGGCCACCCAACACCGGGGAGACCCAGTACTTC. Its translation: CASSFWPPNTGETQYF.

This chain connects TRBV6-2 or TRBV6-3 to TRBJ2-5, with a tentative D call TRBD1 (7 bases). Germline assignment: CDR1 MNHEY and CDR2 SVGEGT. The CDR3 length is 16 residues. Trimming took 5 bases from V and 5 from J, leaving 21 bases between them. Written as DNA, the CDR3 is TGTGCCAGCAGTGAATTGCCCCAGGGGGGCCTTGAGACCCAGTACTTC. It is translated as CASSELPQGGLETQYF.

Ten or more counts support this clonotype. The V and J genes are TRBV7-6 and TRBJ1-5, with TRBD1 as a possible D gene (6 bases). Trimming stripped 1 base from V and 4 bases from J, with 11 bases between. The CDR3 extends over 15 amino acids. Looked up from germline, CDR1 is SGHVS and CDR2 is FNYEAQ. The CDR3 here is CASSLEGQRNQPQHF. The CDR3 DNA reads as TGTGCCAGCAGCTTAGAGGGACAACGGAATCAGCCCCAGCATTTT.

The chain couples TRBV10-3 to TRBJ2-7; 8 nucleotides line up with TRBD1. The CDR3 has 15 residues. V lost 7 bases, J lost 6 bases, and 14 bases stayed unmatched. Germline CDR1 is ENHRY and CDR2 is SYGVKD. The CDR3 is CAIKETGERLLEQYF. In nucleotides, the CDR3 is TGTGCCATCAAAGAGACAGGGGAGAGGCTGCTCGAGCAGTACTTC.

This clonotype has ten or more counts. V gene TRBV6-6 combines with J gene TRBJ2-7; 7 positions agree with TRBD2. CDR1 MNHNY and CDR2 SVGAGI come from the germline V gene (reference sequence). This CDR3 comprises 13 residues. J lost 2 bases, V lost 7 bases, and 5 bases had no gene match. The CDR3, as DNA: TGTGCCAGCAATAGCGGGTTAACCTACGAGCAGTACTTC. As protein: CASNSGLTYEQYF.

This clonotype was detected only a few times. The gene calls are TRBV2 and TRBJ2-5; either TRBD1 or TRBD2 may fit D (5 bases each). The CDR3 has 14 amino acids. The ends were cut back, 8 bases at V and 4 bases at J, with 17 bases in the middle. Germline CDR1 reads SNHLY; CDR2 reads FYNNEI. The CDR3 DNA follows: TGTGCCAGCGTTGACGTCCGGGACGCAGAGACCCAGTACTTC. Encoded protein: CASVDVRDAETQYF.

The rearrangement uses TRBV29-1 and TRBJ2-5; TRBD2 aligns across 9 bases. Germline assignment: CDR1 SQVTM and CDR2 ANQGSEA. The CDR3 is 13 residues long. Trimming cost V 8 bases and J 5 bases; bases outside gene matches: 9. The DNA of the CDR3 is TGCAGCAGTGGGGCTAGCGGGACGGAGACCCAGTACTTC. Protein: CSSGASGTETQYF.

In its sample, this clonotype was seen many times. The chain couples TRBV7-2 to TRBJ1-1; D unresolved. Trimming took off 4 bases at V and 4 bases at J, with 13 bases between the two ends. This CDR3 has 14 amino acids. Germline CDR1 and CDR2: SGHTA and FQGNSA. CDR3 in DNA: TGTGCCAGCAGCTGGACGAGTCCGATCACTGAAGCTTTCTTT. Translating gives CASSWTSPITEAFF.

This rearrangement joins TRBV6-6 to TRBJ1-2; 7 positions agree with TRBD1. The CDR3 contains 15 residues. Germline CDR1 MNHNY, CDR2 SVGAGI (reference sequence). V shed 2 bases, J shed 0 bases, and the junction held 3 bases outside the gene matches. The CDR3: CASSYEGTANYGYTF. CDR3 in DNA: TGTGCCAGCAGTTACGAGGGGACAGCTAACTATGGCTACACCTTC.

This clonotype has just one count. The genes are TRBV14 and TRBJ1-3; TRBD1 aligns across 8 bases. The CDR3 is 17 residues long. Per germline, CDR1 SGHDN and CDR2 FVKESK. With 3 bases clipped from V and 5 bases from J, the junction kept 12 bases outside the gene matches. CDR3 nucleotide sequence: TGTGCCAGCAGCCAGCTGACAGGGGCAAGGGATAGAAACACCATATATTTT. Amino acid sequence: CASSQLTGARDRNTIYF.

This clonotype appeared many times. This chain uses TRBV12-3 or TRBV12-4 with TRBJ1-5, with TRBD1 identical over 8 bases. This CDR3 comprises 15 residues. Trimming cost V 3 bases and J 7 bases; bases outside gene matches: 8. The CDR3 DNA follows: TGTGCCAGCAGTTTCAGACAGGGGACGACGCAGCCCCAGCATTTT. It translates to CASSFRQGTTQPQHF.

Worth noting for this clonotype: Its ends do not fully match the called genes, so a read error is possible. V usage is TRBV6-6 and J usage is TRBJ2-6; tentatively, D is TRBD1 or TRBD2 (5 bases each). The CDR3 spans 15 residues. CDR1 and CDR2 (germline): MNHNY, SVGAGI (reference sequence). CDR3 in DNA: TGTGCCAGCAGCCAAAGCATGGTCGGGGCCAACGTCTTGACTTTC. Protein product: CASSQSMVGANVLTF.

This clonotype was seen many times. The rearrangement uses TRBV20-1 and TRBJ2-7; 7 bases match TRBD2. V was clipped by 6 bases and J by 3 bases; unmatched bases: 11. In germline, CDR1 is DFQATT, CDR2 SNEGSKA (reference sequence). The CDR3 consists of 14 residues. CDR3 amino acids: CSAPDAGVGYEQYF. CDR3 bases: TGCAGTGCCCCAGACGCGGGGGTTGGCTACGAGCAGTACTTC.

The sample holds many counts of this clonotype. V and J are TRBV27 and TRBJ2-7; no clear D. Trimming shortened V by 6 bases and J by 3 bases, and 9 bases separated the two germline ends. The V gene's germline CDR1 is MNHEY and CDR2 SMNVEV (reference sequence). The CDR3 is made up of 12 amino acids. The CDR3 sequence is CASSMADYEQYF. CDR3 nucleotides: TGTGCCAGCAGCATGGCAGACTACGAGCAGTACTTC.

This clonotype was observed many times. The chain joins TRBV12-3 or TRBV12-4 to TRBJ2-7; 7 positions match TRBD1. The CDR3 totals 12 residues. J gave up 6 bases and V 6 bases, and 5 bases lay outside the gene matches. The CDR3 DNA reads as TGTGCCAGCAGCCGAGACAGGGCCGAGCAGTACTTC. It yields the protein CASSRDRAEQYF.

This clonotype was found many times. The V gene is TRBV10-1, the J gene TRBJ2-3, with a possible D match to TRBD2 (5 bases). Germline assignment: CDR1 WNHNN and CDR2 SYGVQD (reference sequence). This CDR3 comprises 14 residues. Trimming removed 2 bases at V and 4 bases at J, with 10 bases between. The CDR3, as DNA: TGCGCCAGCAGTGAGCGGGGAGTCGCAGATACGCAGTATTTT. Its protein is CASSERGVADTQYF.

This clonotype was observed many times. V gene TRBV12-3 or TRBV12-4 combines with J gene TRBJ2-7; weak D call: TRBD1 (6 bases). V dropped 7 bases and J dropped 1 base, with 8 bases sitting between them. The CDR3 consists of 12 residues. The CDR3 here is CASMDRSYEQYF. The CDR3 coding sequence is TGTGCCAGCATGGACAGATCCTACGAGCAGTACTTC.